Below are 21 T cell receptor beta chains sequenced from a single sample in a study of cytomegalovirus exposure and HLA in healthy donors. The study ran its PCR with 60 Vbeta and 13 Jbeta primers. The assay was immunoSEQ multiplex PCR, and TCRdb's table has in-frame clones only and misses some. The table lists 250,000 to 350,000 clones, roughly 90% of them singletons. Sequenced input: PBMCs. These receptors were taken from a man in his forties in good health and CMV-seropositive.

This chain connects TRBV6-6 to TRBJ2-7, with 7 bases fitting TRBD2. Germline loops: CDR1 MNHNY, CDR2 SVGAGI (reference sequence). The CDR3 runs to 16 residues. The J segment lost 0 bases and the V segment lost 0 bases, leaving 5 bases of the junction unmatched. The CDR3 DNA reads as TGTGCCAGCAGTTACTCAAAAGCGGGACTCTCCTACGAGCAGTACTTC. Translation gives CASSYSKAGLSYEQYF.

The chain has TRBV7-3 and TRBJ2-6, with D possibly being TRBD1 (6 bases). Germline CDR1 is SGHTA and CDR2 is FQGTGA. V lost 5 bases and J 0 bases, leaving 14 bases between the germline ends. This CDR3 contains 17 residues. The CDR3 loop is CASSAYQQGSGANVLTF. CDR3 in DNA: TGTGCCAGCAGCGCCTACCAACAGGGCTCTGGGGCCAACGTCCTGACTTTC. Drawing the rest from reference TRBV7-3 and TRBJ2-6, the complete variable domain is GAGVSQTPSNKVTEKGKYVELRCDPISGHTALYWYRQSLGQGPEFLIYFQGTGAADDSGLPNDRFFAVRPEGSVSTLKIQRTERGDSAVYLCASSAYQQGSGANVLTFGAGSRLTVL.

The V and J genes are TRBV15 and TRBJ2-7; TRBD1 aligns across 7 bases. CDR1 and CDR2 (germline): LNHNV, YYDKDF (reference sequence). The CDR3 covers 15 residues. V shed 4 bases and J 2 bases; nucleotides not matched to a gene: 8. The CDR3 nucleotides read TGTGCCACCAGCAAAACACGGACAGGACCCTACGAGCAGTACTTC. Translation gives CATSKTRTGPYEQYF.

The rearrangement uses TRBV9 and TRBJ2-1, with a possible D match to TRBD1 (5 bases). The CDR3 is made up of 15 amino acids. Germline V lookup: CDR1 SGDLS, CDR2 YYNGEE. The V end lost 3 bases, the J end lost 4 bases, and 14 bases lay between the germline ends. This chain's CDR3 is CASSGGPPGYNEQFF. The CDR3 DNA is TGTGCCAGCAGCGGGGGCCCCCCTGGTTACAATGAGCAGTTCTTC.

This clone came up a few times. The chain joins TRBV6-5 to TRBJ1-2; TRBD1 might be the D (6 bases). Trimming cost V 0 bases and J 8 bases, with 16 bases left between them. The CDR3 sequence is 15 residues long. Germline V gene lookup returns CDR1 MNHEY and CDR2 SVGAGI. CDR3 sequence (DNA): TGTGCCAGCAGTTACTCGGCTACAGGGCATAGCGGCTACACCTTC. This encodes CASSYSATGHSGYTF.

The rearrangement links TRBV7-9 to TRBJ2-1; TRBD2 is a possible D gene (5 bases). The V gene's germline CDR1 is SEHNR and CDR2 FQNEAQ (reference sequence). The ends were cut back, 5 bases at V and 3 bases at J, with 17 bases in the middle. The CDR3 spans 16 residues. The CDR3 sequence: CASSNLVRVGYNEQFF. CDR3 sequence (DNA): TGTGCCAGCAGCAACCTCGTGCGGGTCGGCTACAATGAGCAGTTCTTC.

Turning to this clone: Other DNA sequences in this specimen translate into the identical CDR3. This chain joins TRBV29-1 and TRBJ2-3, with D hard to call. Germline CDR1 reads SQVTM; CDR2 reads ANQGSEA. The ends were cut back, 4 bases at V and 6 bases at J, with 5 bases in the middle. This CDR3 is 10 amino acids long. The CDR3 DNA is TGCAGCGTTGTGCGGGATACGCAGTATTTT. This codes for CSVVRDTQYF.

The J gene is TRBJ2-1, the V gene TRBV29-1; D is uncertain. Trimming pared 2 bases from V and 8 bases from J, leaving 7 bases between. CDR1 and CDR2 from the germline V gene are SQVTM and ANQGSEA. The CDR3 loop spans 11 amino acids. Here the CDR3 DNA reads TGCAGCGTTGAATTATTAGATGAGCAGTTCTTC. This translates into CSVELLDEQFF.

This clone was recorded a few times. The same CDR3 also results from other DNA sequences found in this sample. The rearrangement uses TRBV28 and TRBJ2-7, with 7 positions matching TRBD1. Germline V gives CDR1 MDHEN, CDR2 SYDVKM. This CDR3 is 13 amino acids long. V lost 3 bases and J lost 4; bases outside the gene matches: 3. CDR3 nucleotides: TGTGCCAGCAGTTTGACAGGGCCGTACGAGCAGTACTTC. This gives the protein CASSLTGPYEQYF.

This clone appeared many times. The CDR3 DNA reads TGTGCCAGCAGCCCACTCGGGGGGCTGAGAGGCTACACCTTC. It specifies CASSPLGGLRGYTF. The chain couples TRBV7-9 to TRBJ1-2; possibly TRBD1 for D (6 bases). The germline CDR1 and CDR2 sequences are SEHNR and FQNEAQ (reference sequence). V was pared by 5 bases and J by 8 bases, with 18 bases between. There are 14 residues in the CDR3.

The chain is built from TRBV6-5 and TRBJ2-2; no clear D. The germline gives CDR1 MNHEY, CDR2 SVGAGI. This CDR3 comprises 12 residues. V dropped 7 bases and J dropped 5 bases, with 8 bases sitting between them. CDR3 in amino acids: CASNRETGELFF. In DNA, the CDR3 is TGTGCCAGCAATAGAGAGACCGGGGAGCTGTTTTTT.

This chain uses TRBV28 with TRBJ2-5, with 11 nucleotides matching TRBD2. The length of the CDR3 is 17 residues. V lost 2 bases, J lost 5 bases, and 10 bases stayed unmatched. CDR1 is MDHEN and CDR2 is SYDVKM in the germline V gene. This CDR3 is CASSLPVAGGPWETQYF. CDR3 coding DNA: TGTGCCAGCAGTTTACCGGTAGCGGGAGGGCCCTGGGAGACCCAGTACTTC.

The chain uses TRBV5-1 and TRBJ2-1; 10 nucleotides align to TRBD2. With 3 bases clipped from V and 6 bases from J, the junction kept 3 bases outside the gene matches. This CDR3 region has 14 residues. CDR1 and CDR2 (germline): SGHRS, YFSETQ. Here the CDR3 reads CASSWGLASNEQFF. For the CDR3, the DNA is TGCGCCAGCAGCTGGGGACTAGCGAGCAATGAGCAGTTCTTC.

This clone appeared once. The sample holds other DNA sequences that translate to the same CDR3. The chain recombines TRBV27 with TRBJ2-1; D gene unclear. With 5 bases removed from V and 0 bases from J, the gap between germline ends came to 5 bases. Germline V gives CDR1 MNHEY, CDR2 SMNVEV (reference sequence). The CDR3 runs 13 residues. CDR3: CASSPRSYNEQFF. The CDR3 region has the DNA TGTGCCAGCAGTCCCCGCTCCTACAATGAGCAGTTCTTC.

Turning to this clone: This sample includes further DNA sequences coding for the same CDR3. CDR3 DNA: TGTGCCAGCAGTTTAGCGGGAGGGGCAGATACGCAGTATTTT. It yields the protein CASSLAGGADTQYF. V gene TRBV6-5 combines with J gene TRBJ2-3; 11 positions match TRBD2. This CDR3 comprises 14 residues. Germline CDR1 and CDR2: MNHEY and SVGAGI. V was pared by 4 bases and J by 4 bases, with 1 base of the junction left unmatched.

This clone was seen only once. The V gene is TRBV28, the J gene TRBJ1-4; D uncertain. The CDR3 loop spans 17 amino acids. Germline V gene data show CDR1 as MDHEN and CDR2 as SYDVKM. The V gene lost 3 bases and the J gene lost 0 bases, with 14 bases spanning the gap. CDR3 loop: CASSFHVRVTTNEKLFF. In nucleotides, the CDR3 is TGTGCCAGCAGTTTCCACGTACGGGTCACAACTAATGAAAAACTGTTTTTT.

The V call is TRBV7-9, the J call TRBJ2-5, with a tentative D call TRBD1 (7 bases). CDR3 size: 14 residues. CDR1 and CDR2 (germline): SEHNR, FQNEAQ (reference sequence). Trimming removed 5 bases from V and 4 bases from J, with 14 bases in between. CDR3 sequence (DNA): TGTGCCAGCAGCCGCGGGACAGAGGGAGAGACCCAGTACTTC. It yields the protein CASSRGTEGETQYF.

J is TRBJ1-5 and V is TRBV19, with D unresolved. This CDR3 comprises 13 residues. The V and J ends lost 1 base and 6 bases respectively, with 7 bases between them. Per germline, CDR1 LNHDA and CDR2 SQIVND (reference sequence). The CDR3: CASSIALTQPQHF. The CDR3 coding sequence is TGTGCCAGTAGTATAGCTCTAACTCAGCCCCAGCATTTT.

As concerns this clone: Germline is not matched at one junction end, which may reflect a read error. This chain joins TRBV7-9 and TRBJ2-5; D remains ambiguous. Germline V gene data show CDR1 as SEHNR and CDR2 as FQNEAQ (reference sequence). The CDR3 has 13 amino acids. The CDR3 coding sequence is TGTTCCAGCAGCCCCCCAGTTCAAGAGACCCAGTACTTC. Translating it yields CSSSPPVQETQYF. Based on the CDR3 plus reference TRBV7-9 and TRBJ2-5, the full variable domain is DTGVSQNPRHKITKRGQNVTFRCDPISEHNRLYWYRQTLGQGPEFLTYFQNEAQLEKSRLLSDRFSAERPKGSFSTLEIQRTEQGDSAMYLCSSSPPVQETQYFGPGTRLLVL.

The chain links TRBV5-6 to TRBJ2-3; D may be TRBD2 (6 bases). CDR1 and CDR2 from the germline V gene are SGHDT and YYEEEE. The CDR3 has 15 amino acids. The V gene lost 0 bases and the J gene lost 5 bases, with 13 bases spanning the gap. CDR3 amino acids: CASSLVRGRGDTQYF. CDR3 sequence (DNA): TGTGCCAGCAGCTTGGTACGGGGGAGAGGAGATACGCAGTATTTT. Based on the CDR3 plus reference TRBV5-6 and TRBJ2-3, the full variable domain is DAGVTQSPTHLIKTRGQQVTLRCSPKSGHDTVSWYQQALGQGPQFIFQYYEEEERQRGNFPDRFSGHQFPNYSSELNVNALLLGDSALYLCASSLVRGRGDTQYFGPGTRLTVL.

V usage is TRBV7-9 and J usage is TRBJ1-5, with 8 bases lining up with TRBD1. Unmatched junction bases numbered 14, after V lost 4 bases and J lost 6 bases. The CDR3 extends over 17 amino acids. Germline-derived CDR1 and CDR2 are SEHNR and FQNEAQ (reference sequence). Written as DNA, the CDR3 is TGTGCCAGCAGCTCAGCGGGAGAACCCAGGGGGCTTCAGCCCCAGCATTTT. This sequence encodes CASSSAGEPRGLQPQHF.